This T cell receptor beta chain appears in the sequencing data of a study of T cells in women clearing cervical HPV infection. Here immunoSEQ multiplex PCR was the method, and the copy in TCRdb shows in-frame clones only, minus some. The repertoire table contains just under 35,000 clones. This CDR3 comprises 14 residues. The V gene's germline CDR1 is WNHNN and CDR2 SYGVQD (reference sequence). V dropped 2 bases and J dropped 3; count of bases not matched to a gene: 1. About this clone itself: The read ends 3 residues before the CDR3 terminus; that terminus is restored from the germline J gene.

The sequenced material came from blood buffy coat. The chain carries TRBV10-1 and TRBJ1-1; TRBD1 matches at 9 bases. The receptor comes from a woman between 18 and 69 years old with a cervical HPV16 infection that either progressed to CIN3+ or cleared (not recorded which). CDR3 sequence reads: CASSERQGDTEAFF. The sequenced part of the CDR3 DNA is TGCGCCAGCAGTGAGCGACAGGGGGACACTGAA.